The 26 T cell receptor beta chains below come from one sample, sequenced in a study of blood T cells in healthy people across ages. Primers used in a second PCR of roughly 6 to 11 cycles were a sample-barcoded 5' primer and a J-beta primer mix. MiXCR was run by TCRdb on the 5' RACE reads, yielding one entry per CDR3 protein. This table has about 1.7 million distinct CDR3 sequences, roughly 28% appearing once. The sequencing sample was made of blood. Source of these receptors: a young woman in good health.

Worth noting for this clonotype: A junction end diverges from the germline sequence, so it may reflect a read error. The chain couples TRBV18 to TRBJ1-5; D is unresolved. The germline CDR1 and CDR2 sequences are KGHSH and LQKENI. The CDR3 consists of 14 residues. This CDR3 is CASSPQNSNQPRHF. CDR3 DNA: TGTGCCAGCTCACCACAGAATAGCAATCAGCCCCGGCATTTT.

There are a few counts of this clonotype. The chain is built from TRBV28 and TRBJ2-7; D might be TRBD1 (6 bases). Germline V CDR1 and CDR2: MDHEN, SYDVKM. The CDR3 loop spans 14 amino acids. The V end lost 9 bases, the J end lost 0 bases, and 15 bases lay between the germline ends. DNA for the CDR3: TGTGCCAGTACAGGGAATTGGGGCTCCTACGAGCAGTACTTC. Translation gives CASTGNWGSYEQYF.

The sample holds a few counts of this clonotype. The rearrangement uses TRBV7-9 and TRBJ2-2; 8 nucleotides match TRBD2. The J segment lost 0 bases and the V segment lost 5 bases, leaving 11 bases of the junction unmatched. Germline CDR1 and CDR2: SEHNR and FQNEAQ (reference sequence). The CDR3 has 18 amino acids. As DNA, the CDR3 is TGTGCCAGCAGCACCCCGATGTTAGCGGGGCCGAACACCGGGGAGCTGTTTTTT. Translating gives CASSTPMLAGPNTGELFF.

The chain has TRBV3-1 and TRBJ2-3, with 16 bases lining up with TRBD2. The CDR3 is 19 amino acids. V trimming: 3 bases; J trimming: 8 bases; junction bases outside the gene matches: 14. The germline V gene has CDR1 LGHDT and CDR2 YNNKEL (reference sequence). The CDR3 DNA reads as TGTGCCAGCAGCCAGTCTCCCCCGGGACTAGCGGGAGGGAAAGGTACGCAGTATTTT. Translation: CASSQSPPGLAGGKGTQYF.

Regarding this clonotype: At one of its ends the junction is not consistent with the germline gene, which may arise from a read error. The rearrangement joins TRBV7-9 to TRBJ2-3; possible D gene TRBD1, 7 bases. CDR1 is SEHNR and CDR2 is FQNEAQ in the germline V gene (reference sequence). The CDR3 is 15 residues long. The CDR3 is CVSRRGRLEADTQYF. CDR3 sequence (DNA): TGTGTCAGCAGGAGGGGGCGACTAGAAGCAGATACGCAGTATTTT.

This clonotype was detected once. This rearrangement joins TRBV2 to TRBJ1-5, with D maybe TRBD1 (6 bases). Trimming cost V 0 bases and J 4 bases, with 13 bases left between them. CDR3 length: 16 amino acids. Germline V lookup: CDR1 SNHLY, CDR2 FYNNEI. The CDR3 DNA is TGTGCCAGCAGTGAAGCCAGGGGACCCTTTAATCAGCCCCAGCATTTT. It is translated as CASSEARGPFNQPQHF.

The V call is TRBV4-3, the J call TRBJ2-1; 9 bases align to TRBD1. Per the germline V gene, CDR1 is LGHNA and CDR2 is YSLEER. V dropped 4 bases and J dropped 7; count of bases not matched to a gene: 8. This CDR3 region has 15 residues. CDR3 amino acids: CASSLWDREGNEQFF. The DNA of the CDR3 is TGCGCCAGCAGCCTTTGGGACAGGGAGGGAAATGAGCAGTTCTTC.

This clonotype was found many times. The chain carries TRBV12-3 or TRBV12-4 and TRBJ1-5; D is ambiguous. The CDR3 sequence is 15 residues long. Trimming shortened V by 3 bases and J by 7 bases, and 16 bases separated the two germline ends. The CDR3 loop is CASSFSALGRQPQHF. The CDR3 DNA sequence: TGTGCCAGCAGTTTTTCGGCGTTGGGGAGGCAGCCCCAGCATTTT.

This sequence joins TRBV28 and TRBJ2-7; tentative D call: TRBD2 (6 bases). CDR1 is MDHEN, CDR2 SYDVKM, per germline. This CDR3 is built from 13 residues. V lost 5 bases and J lost 7, with 15 bases in between. The CDR3 spells CASSGVGGWEQYF. Written as DNA, the CDR3 is TGTGCCAGCAGTGGGGTCGGGGGTTGGGAGCAGTACTTC.

This chain connects TRBV20-1 to TRBJ2-4; D perhaps matches TRBD2 (6 bases). V was pared by 1 base and J by 4 bases, with 14 bases between. CDR3 length equals 15 residues. Germline V lookup: CDR1 DFQATT, CDR2 SNEGSKA (reference sequence). The DNA for the CDR3 is TGCAGTGCTAGAGTACGGGGGTTGGGTAAAAACATTCAGTACTTC. Translating it yields CSARVRGLGKNIQYF.

The sample holds a few counts of this clonotype. The chain uses TRBV2 and TRBJ2-3; D remains unclear. The length of the CDR3 is 13 residues. V shed 6 bases and J shed 2 bases, with 9 bases lying between them. Germline CDR1 is SNHLY and CDR2 is FYNNEI. The CDR3 DNA reads as TGTGCCAGCAGAGGCCATTTCACAGATACGCAGTATTTT. The encoded protein is CASRGHFTDTQYF.

The chain carries TRBV15 and TRBJ1-2, with a possible D match to TRBD1 (5 bases). Trimming pared 1 base from V and 7 bases from J, leaving 13 bases between. The CDR3 is made up of 14 amino acids. CDR1 and CDR2 (germline): LNHNV, YYDKDF (reference sequence). The chain's CDR3 is CATSRVGREGGYTF. CDR3 nucleotides: TGTGCCACCAGCAGAGTGGGCAGGGAGGGTGGCTACACCTTC.

This chain connects TRBV20-1 to TRBJ1-1; D is possibly TRBD1 (6 bases). Between the trimmed V and J ends, which lost 2 bases and 4 bases, there was a span of 8 bases. Germline loops: CDR1 DFQATT, CDR2 SNEGSKA (reference sequence). The CDR3 totals 12 residues. CDR3 in amino acids: CSARRTVTEAFF. CDR3 in DNA: TGCAGTGCTAGAAGGACAGTCACTGAAGCTTTCTTT.

This clonotype appeared many times. The J gene is TRBJ2-1, the V gene TRBV14; tentatively, D is TRBD2 (5 bases). The CDR3 consists of 16 residues. Germline V gene lookup returns CDR1 SGHDN and CDR2 FVKESK. The germline V and J ends were trimmed by 0 bases and 0 bases, with 9 bases remaining between them. The CDR3 sequence is CASSQEVGDSYNEQFF. CDR3 coding DNA: TGTGCCAGCAGCCAAGAAGTCGGGGACTCCTACAATGAGCAGTTCTTC. The variable domain in full, completed from reference TRBV14 and TRBJ2-1, reads EAGVTQFPSHSVIEKGQTVTLRCDPISGHDNLYWYRRVMGKEIKFLLHFVKESKQDESGMPNNRFLAERTGGTYSTLKVQPAELEDSGVYFCASSQEVGDSYNEQFFGPGTRLTVL.

As DNA, the CDR3 is TGTGCCATCAGTGAGACAACTAGCGGGGCCCAAGAGACCCAGTACTTC. This gives the protein CAISETTSGAQETQYF. This chain uses TRBV10-3 with TRBJ2-5, with 10 bases matching TRBD2. The CDR3 has 16 amino acids. Germline assignment: CDR1 ENHRY and CDR2 SYGVKD. V dropped 2 bases and J dropped 1; count of bases not matched to a gene: 4.

This clonotype was picked up many times. The V gene is TRBV7-9, the J gene TRBJ2-1; 7 positions match TRBD1. CDR1 is SEHNR, CDR2 FQNEAQ, per germline (reference sequence). The CDR3 has 16 amino acids. Unmatched junction bases numbered 10, after V lost 8 bases and J lost 0 bases. CDR3 nucleotides: TGTGCCAGCTCTCGCACTCGGGACAGCTCCTACAATGAGCAGTTCTTC. Amino acids: CASSRTRDSSYNEQFF.

V usage is TRBV28 and J usage is TRBJ2-7; 7 positions match TRBD1. After removal of 10 bases from V and 2 bases from J, the junction contained 11 bases not matched to a gene. Germline V gene lookup returns CDR1 MDHEN and CDR2 SYDVKM. This CDR3 contains 14 residues. The CDR3 coding sequence is TGTGCCATCAGCCCACGGGACAGCACCTACGAGCAGTACTTC. Amino acids: CAISPRDSTYEQYF.

This clonotype was counted ten times or more. The chain recombines TRBV4-2 with TRBJ2-6; 7 nucleotides align to TRBD2. The trim removed 5 bases at V and 0 bases at J, leaving 4 bases unmatched. This CDR3 is 16 amino acids long. The germline V gene encodes CDR1 LGHNA and CDR2 YNFKEQ. The CDR3 spells CASSTREHSGANVLTF. CDR3 nucleotide sequence: TGTGCCAGCAGCACGCGGGAGCACTCTGGGGCCAACGTCCTGACTTTC.

As regards this clonotype: The junction departs from the called germline gene at one end, perhaps through a read error. The chain has TRBV5-1 and TRBJ2-7; TRBD2 matches at 11 bases. The DNA end favors TRBJ2-4, so the J call may be wrong. Germline-derived CDR1 and CDR2 are SGHRS and YFSETQ. This CDR3 contains 14 residues. CDR3 loop: CVSSSTSGSYIQYF. The CDR3 nucleotides read TGCGTCAGCAGCTCAACTAGCGGGAGTTACATTCAGTACTTC.

V is TRBV12-3 or TRBV12-4 and J is TRBJ2-1; D call uncertain. V lost 6 bases and J 8 bases, leaving 11 bases between the germline ends. The CDR3 is made up of 12 amino acids. CDR3 residues: CASRFMADEQFF. The DNA of the CDR3 is TGTGCCAGCAGATTCATGGCAGATGAGCAGTTCTTC.

This chain connects TRBV10-3 to TRBJ1-2, with 8 bases matching TRBD1. CDR1 and CDR2 from the germline V gene are ENHRY and SYGVKD. J gave up 8 bases and V 4 bases, and 9 bases lay outside the gene matches. This CDR3 has 14 amino acids. The CDR3 DNA is TGTGCCATCAGTGCACTGACAGGGGATGACGGCTACACCTTC. As protein: CAISALTGDDGYTF.

The gene calls are TRBV18 and TRBJ2-3; D ambiguous. V lost 6 bases, J lost 6 bases, and 16 bases lay in between. The germline gives CDR1 KGHSH, CDR2 LQKENI. The CDR3 is made up of 14 amino acids. The CDR3 DNA is TGTGCCAGCTCTATAGAGCTGGGTGGGGATACGCAGTATTTT. It codes for CASSIELGGDTQYF.

The genes are TRBV29-1 and TRBJ2-7, with no clear D. V lost 4 bases and J 7 bases, leaving 20 bases between the germline ends. The CDR3 contains 14 residues. Germline lookup yields CDR1 SQVTM and CDR2 ANQGSEA. The CDR3 nucleotides are TGCAGCGTTGCCCCTGGGCAGCGTTCCAATGAGCAGTACTTC. Translating it yields CSVAPGQRSNEQYF.

Only a few counts were recorded for this clonotype. The chain employs TRBV3-1 and TRBJ2-3; D is perhaps TRBD1 (6 bases). V lost 0 bases and J 7 bases, leaving 17 bases between the germline ends. The CDR3 has 16 residues. CDR1 and CDR2 from the germline V gene are LGHDT and YNNKEL (reference sequence). This CDR3 reads CASSQDRGPSLNTQYF. CDR3 in DNA: TGTGCCAGCAGCCAAGACAGGGGCCCTAGTTTAAATACGCAGTATTTT.

This sequence joins TRBV29-1 and TRBJ2-5; 7 bases map to TRBD2. This CDR3 spans 11 amino acids. In germline, CDR1 is SQVTM, CDR2 ANQGSEA. The junction had 8 bases not matched to a gene; V was cut back by 4 bases and J by 12 bases. The CDR3 here is CSVVSGIMEYF. Written as DNA, the CDR3 is TGCAGCGTTGTGAGCGGGATCATGGAGTACTTC.

In this sample, this clonotype turned up a few times. The chain joins TRBV5-1 to TRBJ2-3; unclear D gene. Germline CDR1 and CDR2: SGHRS and YFSETQ. V was clipped by 3 bases and J by 6 bases, with 11 bases between them. This CDR3 comprises 13 residues. The DNA of the CDR3 is TGCGCCAGCAGCTCAGCCGACGCGGATACGCAGTATTTT. It translates to CASSSADADTQYF.